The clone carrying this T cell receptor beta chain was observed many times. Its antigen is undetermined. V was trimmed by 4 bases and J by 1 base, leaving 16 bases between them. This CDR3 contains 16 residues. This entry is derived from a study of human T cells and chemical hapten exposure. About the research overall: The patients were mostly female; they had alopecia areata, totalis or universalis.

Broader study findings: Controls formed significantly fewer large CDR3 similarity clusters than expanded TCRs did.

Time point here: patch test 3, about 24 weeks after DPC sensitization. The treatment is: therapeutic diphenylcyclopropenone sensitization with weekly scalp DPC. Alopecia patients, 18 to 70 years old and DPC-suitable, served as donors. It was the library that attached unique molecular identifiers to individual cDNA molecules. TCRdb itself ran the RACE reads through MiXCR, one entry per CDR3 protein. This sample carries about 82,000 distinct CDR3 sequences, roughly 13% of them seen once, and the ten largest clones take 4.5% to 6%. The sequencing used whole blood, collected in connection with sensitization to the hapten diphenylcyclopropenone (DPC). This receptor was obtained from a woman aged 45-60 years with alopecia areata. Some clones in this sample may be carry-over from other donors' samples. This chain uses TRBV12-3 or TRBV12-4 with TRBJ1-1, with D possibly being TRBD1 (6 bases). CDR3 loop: CASSSKSLQGNTEAFF. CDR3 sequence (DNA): TGTGCCAGCAGTTCGAAATCCCTACAGGGGAACACTGAAGCTTTCTTT.